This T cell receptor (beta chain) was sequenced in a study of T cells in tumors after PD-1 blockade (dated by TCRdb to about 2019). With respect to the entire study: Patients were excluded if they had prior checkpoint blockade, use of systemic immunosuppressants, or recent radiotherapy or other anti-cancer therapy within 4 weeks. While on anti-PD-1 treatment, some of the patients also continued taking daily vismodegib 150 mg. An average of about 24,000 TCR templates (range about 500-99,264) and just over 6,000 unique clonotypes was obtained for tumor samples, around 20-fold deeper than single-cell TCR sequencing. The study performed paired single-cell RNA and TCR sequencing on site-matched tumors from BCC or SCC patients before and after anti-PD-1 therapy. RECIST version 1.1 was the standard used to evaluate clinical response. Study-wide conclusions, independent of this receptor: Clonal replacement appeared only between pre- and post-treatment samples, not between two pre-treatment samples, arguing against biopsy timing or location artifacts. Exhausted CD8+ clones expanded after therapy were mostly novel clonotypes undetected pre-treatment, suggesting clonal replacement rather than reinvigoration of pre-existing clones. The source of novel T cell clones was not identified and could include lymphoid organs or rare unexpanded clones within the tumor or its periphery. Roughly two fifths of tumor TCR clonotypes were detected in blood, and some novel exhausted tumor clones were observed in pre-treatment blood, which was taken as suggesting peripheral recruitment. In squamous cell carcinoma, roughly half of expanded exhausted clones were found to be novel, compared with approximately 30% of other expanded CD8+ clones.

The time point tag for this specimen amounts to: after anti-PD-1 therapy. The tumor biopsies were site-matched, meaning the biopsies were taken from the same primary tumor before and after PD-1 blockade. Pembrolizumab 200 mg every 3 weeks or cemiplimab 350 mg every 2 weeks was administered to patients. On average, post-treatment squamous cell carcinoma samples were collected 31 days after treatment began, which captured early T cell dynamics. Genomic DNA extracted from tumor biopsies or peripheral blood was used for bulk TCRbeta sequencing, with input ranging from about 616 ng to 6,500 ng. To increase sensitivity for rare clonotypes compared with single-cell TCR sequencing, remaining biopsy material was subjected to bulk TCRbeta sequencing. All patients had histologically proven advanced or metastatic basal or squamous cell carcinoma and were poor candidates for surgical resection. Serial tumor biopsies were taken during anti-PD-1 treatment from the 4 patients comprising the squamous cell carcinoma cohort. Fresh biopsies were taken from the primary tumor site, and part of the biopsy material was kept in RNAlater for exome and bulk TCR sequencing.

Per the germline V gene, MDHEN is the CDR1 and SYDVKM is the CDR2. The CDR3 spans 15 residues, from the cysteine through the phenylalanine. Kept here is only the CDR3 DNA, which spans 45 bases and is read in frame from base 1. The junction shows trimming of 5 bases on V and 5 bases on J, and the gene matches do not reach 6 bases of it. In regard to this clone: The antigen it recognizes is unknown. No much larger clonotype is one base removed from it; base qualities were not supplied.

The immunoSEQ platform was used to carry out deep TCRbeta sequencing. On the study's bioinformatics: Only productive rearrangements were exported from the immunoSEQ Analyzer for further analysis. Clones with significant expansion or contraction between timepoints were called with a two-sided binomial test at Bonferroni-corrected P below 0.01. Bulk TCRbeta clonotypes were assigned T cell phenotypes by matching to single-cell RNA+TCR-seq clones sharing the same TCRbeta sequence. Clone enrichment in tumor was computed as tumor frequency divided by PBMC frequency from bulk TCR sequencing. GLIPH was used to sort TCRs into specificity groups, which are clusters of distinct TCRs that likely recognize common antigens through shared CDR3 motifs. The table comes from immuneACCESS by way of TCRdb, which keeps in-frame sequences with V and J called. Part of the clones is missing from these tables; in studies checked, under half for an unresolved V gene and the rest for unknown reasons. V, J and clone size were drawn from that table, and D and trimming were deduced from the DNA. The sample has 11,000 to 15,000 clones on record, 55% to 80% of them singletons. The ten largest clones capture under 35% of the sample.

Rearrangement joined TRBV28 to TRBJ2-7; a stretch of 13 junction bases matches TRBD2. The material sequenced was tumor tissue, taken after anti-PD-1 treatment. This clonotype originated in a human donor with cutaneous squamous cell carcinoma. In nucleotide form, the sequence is TGTGCCAGCAGTCCCCCCGGACTAGCGGGAGACGAGCAGTACTTC. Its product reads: CASSPPGLAGDEQYF.